One and the same sample provided the 16 T cell receptor beta chains below, sequenced in a study of T cells in tumors and immune-related adverse events. The repertoire was sequenced with immunoSEQ multiplex PCR; TCRdb's copy has only in-frame clones and lacks some. Among some 11,000 clones listed, approximately 90% were seen once. Specimen: lymph node tissue, collected from a patient treated with anti-PD-1 therapy. The receptors were sampled from a female donor with metastatic renal cell carcinoma.

DNA of the CDR3: TGCGCCAGCAGCCCCCACCAGAACTATGGCTACACCTTC. This translates into CASSPHQNYGYTF. The rearrangement uses TRBV5-1 and TRBJ1-2; D gene ambiguous. The CDR3 is made up of 13 amino acids. V lost 4 bases to trimming and J lost 2 bases, with 9 bases between them. Looked up from germline, CDR1 is SGHRS and CDR2 is YFSETQ.

The chain has TRBV7-9 and TRBJ1-2; D ambiguous. Germline CDR1 reads SEHNR; CDR2 reads FQNEAQ (reference sequence). V lost 3 bases and J lost 8, with 10 bases in between. There are 12 residues in the CDR3. The CDR3 nucleotides read TGTGCCAGCAGCTTTGCGGGGTCGGGCTACACCTTC. The encoded protein is CASSFAGSGYTF.

The genes are TRBV6-5 and TRBJ1-6; D gene unclear. Per the germline V gene, CDR1 is MNHEY and CDR2 is SVGAGI. The CDR3 has 15 residues. Between the trimmed V and J ends, which lost 2 bases and 10 bases, there was a span of 15 bases. CDR3 sequence (DNA): TGTGCCAGCAGTTACAGGAGGCGGGTTCAGTCACCCCTCCACTTT. Residues: CASSYRRRVQSPLHF.

The rearrangement links TRBV12-5 to TRBJ2-3; D perhaps matches TRBD1 (5 bases). The V and J ends lost 1 base and 6 bases respectively, with 14 bases between them. This CDR3 comprises 15 residues. The germline V gene has CDR1 LGHNT and CDR2 FRNRAP. The CDR3 nucleotides are TGTGCTAGTGGTTTGGAGCAGGGCCCACAGGATACGCAGTATTTT. This codes for CASGLEQGPQDTQYF.

The V gene is TRBV6-1, the J gene TRBJ1-2; 9 bases are a match to TRBD1. The CDR3 totals 14 residues. Germline values: CDR1 MNHNS, CDR2 SASEGT. Trimming took 4 bases from V and 7 from J; bases not matched to a gene: 7. The CDR3 sequence is CASSAPGQGSGYTF. The CDR3 DNA reads as TGTGCCAGCAGTGCTCCGGGACAGGGTAGTGGCTACACCTTC.

This sequence joins TRBV6-5 and TRBJ2-1, with 7 bases aligning to TRBD2. This CDR3 comprises 14 residues. Germline V gives CDR1 MNHEY, CDR2 SVGAGI. Trimming took 7 bases from V and 12 from J; bases not matched to a gene: 15. The DNA of the CDR3 is TGTGCCAGCACCGCGGGACTACAAACTTCGTGGCAGTTCTTC. Protein product: CASTAGLQTSWQFF.

The chain couples TRBV5-5 to TRBJ2-2; tentative D call: TRBD2 (6 bases). This CDR3 is built from 16 residues. V was trimmed by 1 base and J by 4 bases, leaving 14 bases between them. Looked up from germline, CDR1 is SGHKS and CDR2 is YYEKEE (reference sequence). Here the CDR3 reads CASSLSLARRTGELFF. The DNA for the CDR3 is TGTGCCAGCAGCTTGAGTCTAGCGAGGCGCACCGGGGAGCTGTTTTTT. The full variable domain, completed using reference TRBV5-5 and TRBJ2-2, is DAGVTQSPTHLIKTRGQQVTLRCSPISGHKSVSWYQQVLGQGPQFIFQYYEKEERGRGNFPDRFSARQFPNYSSELNVNALLLGDSALYLCASSLSLARRTGELFFGEGSRLTVL.

V is TRBV6-6 and J is TRBJ2-1; D is undetermined. This CDR3 spans 15 amino acids. Per germline, CDR1 MNHNY and CDR2 SVGAGI (reference sequence). Trimming removed 6 bases at V and 5 bases at J, with 17 bases between. The CDR3 DNA reads as TGTGCCAGCAGCTCCTACTCGGGTCCGCACAATGAGCAGTTCTTC. Translation: CASSSYSGPHNEQFF.

The rearrangement uses TRBV6-6 and TRBJ2-5; D is unresolved. Germline assignment: CDR1 MNHNY and CDR2 SVGAGI (reference sequence). The CDR3 contains 15 residues. V lost 5 bases and J lost 2, with 15 bases in between. The CDR3 loop is CASSPRPVGQETQYF. CDR3 nucleotide sequence: TGTGCCAGCAGTCCTCGTCCCGTAGGGCAAGAGACCCAGTACTTC.

J is TRBJ1-2 and V is TRBV5-1; TRBD1 aligns across 9 bases. V shed 6 bases and J 8 bases; nucleotides not matched to a gene: 11. Germline CDR1 is SGHRS and CDR2 is YFSETQ. The CDR3 is made up of 14 amino acids. The CDR3 DNA sequence: TGCGCCAGCAAAGTCTCCGGGACAGGGTTAGGCTACACCTTC. Its translation is CASKVSGTGLGYTF.

The chain uses TRBV5-8 and TRBJ1-6, with D uncertain. Per germline, CDR1 SGHTS and CDR2 YDEGEE. Trimming left V 4 bases short and J 7 bases short, with 12 bases between. The CDR3 consists of 14 residues. CDR3 region: CASSPGVANSPLHF. The CDR3, as DNA: TGTGCCAGCAGCCCCGGAGTGGCCAATTCACCCCTCCACTTT. The entire variable domain, with the rest obtained from reference TRBV5-8 and TRBJ1-6, is as follows: EAGVTQSPTHLIKTRGQQATLRCSPISGHTSVYWYQQALGLGLQFLLWYDEGEERNRGNFPPRFSGRQFPNYSSELNVNALELEDSALYLCASSPGVANSPLHFGNGTRLTVT.

The genes are TRBV6-5 and TRBJ1-3; D is ambiguous. CDR3 length: 13 amino acids. V lost 4 bases to trimming and J lost 2 bases, with 6 bases between them. Germline loops: CDR1 MNHEY, CDR2 SVGAGI. CDR3 coding DNA: TGTGCCAGCAGTTCCTGGACTGGAAACACCATATATTTT. Its translation: CASSSWTGNTIYF.

V gene TRBV13 combines with J gene TRBJ2-5; D may be TRBD2 (5 bases). CDR3 length equals 16 residues. Germline-derived CDR1 and CDR2 are PRHDT and FYEKMQ (reference sequence). With 3 bases removed from V and 3 bases from J, the gap between germline ends came to 17 bases. The CDR3 is CASSLAELRVKETQYF. The DNA for the CDR3 is TGTGCCAGCAGCTTGGCTGAGCTGAGGGTAAAAGAGACCCAGTACTTC. Together with reference TRBV13 and TRBJ2-5, the CDR3 gives the full variable domain: AAGVIQSPRHLIKEKRETATLKCYPIPRHDTVYWYQQGPGQDPQFLISFYEKMQSDKGSIPDRFSAQQFSDYHSELNMSSLELGDSALYFCASSLAELRVKETQYFGPGTRLLVL.

V usage is TRBV4-3 and J usage is TRBJ1-2; D is perhaps TRBD1 (6 bases). Germline loops: CDR1 LGHNA, CDR2 YSLEER. CDR3 length equals 14 residues. V was pared by 4 bases and J by 3 bases, with 12 bases between. The CDR3 DNA sequence: TGCGCCAGCAGCCCAAGGACAGCGCACTATGGCTACACCTTC. Translation gives CASSPRTAHYGYTF.

The chain combines TRBV4-1 with TRBJ2-3, with D tentatively TRBD1 (6 bases). This CDR3 has 11 residues. Trimming shortened V by 8 bases and J by 5 bases, and 8 bases separated the two germline ends. Germline V gene data show CDR1 as MGHRA and CDR2 as YSYEKL. The CDR3: CASLQGDTQYF. The CDR3 coding sequence is TGCGCCAGCCTACAGGGAGATACGCAGTATTTT.

The J gene is TRBJ2-7, the V gene TRBV7-6; 13 bases line up with TRBD2. The CDR3 loop spans 16 amino acids. Germline lookup yields CDR1 SGHVS and CDR2 FNYEAQ. V lost 5 bases and J lost 4; bases outside the gene matches: 8. The CDR3 sequence: CASSRGTSGEPYEQYF. CDR3 DNA sequence: TGTGCCAGCAGCCGAGGGACTAGCGGGGAGCCATACGAGCAGTACTTC.